Sequencing of this T cell receptor beta chain was carried out in a study of a mutant IDH1 vaccine in newly diagnosed glioma. About this clone itself: The antigen remains undetermined.

The time point denotes: week 23, last vaccination. Every single dose of the vaccine, 300 ug of mutant IDH1 20-mer peptide, came with topical imiquimod. CDR1 is KGHSH and CDR2 is LQKENI in the germline V gene. V lost 3 bases to trimming and J lost 4 bases, with 16 bases between them. This CDR3 region has 17 residues. The repertoire was sequenced with immunoSEQ multiplex PCR; TCRdb's copy has only in-frame clones and lacks some. The table includes tens of thousands of clones, under 90% detected once. J is TRBJ2-6 and V is TRBV18; D unclear. The TCR originated in a man aged 35 to 55 with glioma. The starting material was PBMCs, obtained from a glioma patient whose treatment included an IDH1 peptide vaccine. CDR3 amino acids: CASSPAGGGTGANVLTF. CDR3 nucleotides: TGTGCCAGCTCACCTGCAGGCGGCGGCACAGGGGCCAACGTCCTGACTTTC.